This T cell receptor (beta chain) derives from a study of post-analysis software for immune sequencing data. Study information: Recorded disease courses covered relapsing-remitting, secondary progressive and progressive-relapsing multiple sclerosis. Some patients had no subtype annotation.

CDR3 length: 12 amino acids. Germline V CDR1 and CDR2: KGHSH, LQKENI. The V gene lost 2 bases and the J gene lost 2 bases, with 4 bases spanning the gap. The study, taken as a whole, reports: With TRBV5-6, TRBV5-1 and TRBV20-1 included, roughly five TRBV segments were more frequent in patients than in controls.

The TCR beta cDNA libraries contained unique molecular identifiers. From the PCR reads, TCRdb called clonotypes with MiXCR, one entry per CDR3 protein. This sample has around 500,000 distinct CDR3 sequences, with approximately 31% found just once. This clonotype has just one count. The antigen remains unidentified. This TCR came from a girl aged 2-17 years with multiple sclerosis. The sequenced sample was blood. V gene TRBV18 combines with J gene TRBJ2-7, with D hard to call. CDR3: CASSPMTYEQYF. The CDR3 nucleotides are TGTGCCAGCTCACCAATGACCTACGAGCAGTACTTC.